A single sample gave rise to the 2 T cell receptor beta chains below, sequenced in a study of blood T cells in healthy people across ages. Next came a second PCR, run for about 7 to 11 cycles, which used a sample-barcoded 5' primer along with a J-beta primer mix. TCRdb called the 5' RACE reads again in MiXCR, with one record for every CDR3 protein. The profile shows 700,000 or so distinct CDR3 sequences, around 43% of them singletons. Sequenced material: blood. Receptors were obtained from an elderly man in good health.

This clonotype occurred once. The J gene is TRBJ2-3, the V gene TRBV6-6, with 11 bases matching TRBD2. The V segment lost 7 bases and the J segment 5 bases; nucleotides outside the gene matches: 8. The length of the CDR3 is 15 residues. Germline V gene lookup returns CDR1 MNHNY and CDR2 SVGAGI (reference sequence). The CDR3 DNA is TGTGCCAGCAAGACTAGCGGGAACCGGGGAGATACGCAGTATTTT. Protein: CASKTSGNRGDTQYF.

This clonotype has ten or more counts. The rearrangement uses TRBV28 and TRBJ1-5; no definite D call. The CDR3 runs 14 residues. V gave up 8 bases and J gave up 9 bases, with 20 bases separating them. Germline values: CDR1 MDHEN, CDR2 SYDVKM. Here the CDR3 DNA reads TGTGCCAGCCGCCTGCCCTCCCAATGGGGGCCCCAGCATTTT. Protein sequence: CASRLPSQWGPQHF. The full variable domain, with the rest looked up from reference TRBV28 and TRBJ1-5, is DVKVTQSSRYLVKRTGEKVFLECVQDMDHENMFWYRQDPGLGLRLIYFSYDVKMKEKGDIPEGYSVSREKKERFSLILESASTNQTSMYLCASRLPSQWGPQHFGDGTRLSIL.